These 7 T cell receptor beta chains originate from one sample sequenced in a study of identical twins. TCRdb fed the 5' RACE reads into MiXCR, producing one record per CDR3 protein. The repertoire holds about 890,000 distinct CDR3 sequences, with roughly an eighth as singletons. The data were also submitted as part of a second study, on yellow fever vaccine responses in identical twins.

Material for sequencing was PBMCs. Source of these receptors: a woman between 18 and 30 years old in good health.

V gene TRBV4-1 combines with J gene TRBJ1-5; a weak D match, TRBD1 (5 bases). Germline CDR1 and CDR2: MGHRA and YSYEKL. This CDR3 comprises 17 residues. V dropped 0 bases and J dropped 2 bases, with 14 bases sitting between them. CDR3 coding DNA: TGCGCCAGCAGCCAAGATTGGGCAGGGAAAGGCAATCAGCCCCAGCATTTT. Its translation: CASSQDWAGKGNQPQHF.

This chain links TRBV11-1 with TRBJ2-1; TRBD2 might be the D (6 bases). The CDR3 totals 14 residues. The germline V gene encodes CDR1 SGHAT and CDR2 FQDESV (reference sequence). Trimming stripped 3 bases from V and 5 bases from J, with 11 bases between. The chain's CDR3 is CASSFGDFHNEQFF. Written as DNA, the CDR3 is TGTGCCAGCAGCTTTGGGGACTTCCACAATGAGCAGTTCTTC. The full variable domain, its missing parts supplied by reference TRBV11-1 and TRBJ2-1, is EAEVAQSPRYKITEKSQAVAFWCDPISGHATLYWYRQILGQGPELLVQFQDESVVDDSQLPKDRFSAERLKGVDSTLKIQPAELGDSAMYLCASSFGDFHNEQFFGPGTRLTVL.

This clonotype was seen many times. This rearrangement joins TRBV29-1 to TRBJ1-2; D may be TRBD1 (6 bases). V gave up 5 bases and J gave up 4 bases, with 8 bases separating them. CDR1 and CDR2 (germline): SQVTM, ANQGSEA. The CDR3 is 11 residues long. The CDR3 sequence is CSVTDSYGYTF. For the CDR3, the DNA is TGCAGCGTTACGGACAGCTATGGCTACACCTTC.

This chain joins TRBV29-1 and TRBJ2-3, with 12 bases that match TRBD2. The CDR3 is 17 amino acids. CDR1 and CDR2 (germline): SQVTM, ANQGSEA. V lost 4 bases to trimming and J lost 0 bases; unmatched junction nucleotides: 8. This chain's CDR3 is CSVGLAGESTSTDTQYF. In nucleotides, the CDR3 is TGCAGCGTTGGACTAGCGGGAGAGAGCACTAGCACAGATACGCAGTATTTT.

CDR3 DNA sequence: TGCGGCACTATAAACAGGGGGGGATACAATGAGCAGTTCTTC. It encodes CGTINRGGYNEQFF. The chain links TRBV29-1 to TRBJ2-1, with TRBD1 as a possible D gene (8 bases). From germline, CDR1 is SQVTM and CDR2 ANQGSEA. The CDR3 is made up of 14 amino acids.

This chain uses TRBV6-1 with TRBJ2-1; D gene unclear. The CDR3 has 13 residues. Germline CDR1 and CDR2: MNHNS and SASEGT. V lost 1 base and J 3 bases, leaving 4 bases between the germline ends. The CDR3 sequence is CASSEGYYNEQFF. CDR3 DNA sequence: TGTGCCAGCAGTGAAGGCTACTACAATGAGCAGTTCTTC.

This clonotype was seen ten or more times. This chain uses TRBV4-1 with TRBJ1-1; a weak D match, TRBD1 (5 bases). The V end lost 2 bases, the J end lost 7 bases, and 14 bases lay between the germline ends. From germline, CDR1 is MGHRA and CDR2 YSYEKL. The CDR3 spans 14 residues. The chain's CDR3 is CASSQPTARVEAFF. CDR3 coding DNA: TGCGCCAGCAGCCAACCGACAGCAAGGGTTGAAGCTTTCTTT.